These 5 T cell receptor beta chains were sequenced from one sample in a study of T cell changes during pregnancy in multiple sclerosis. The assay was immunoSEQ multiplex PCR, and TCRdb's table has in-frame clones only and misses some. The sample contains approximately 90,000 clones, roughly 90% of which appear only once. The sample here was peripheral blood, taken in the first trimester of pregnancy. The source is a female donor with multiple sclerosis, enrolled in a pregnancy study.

CDR3: CASSVEQRFSGNTIYF. In DNA form, the CDR3 reads TGTGCCAGCAGCGTAGAGCAGCGCTTCTCTGGAAACACCATATATTTT. The rearrangement uses TRBV9 and TRBJ1-3; D not certain. The CDR3 is made up of 16 amino acids. Germline values: CDR1 SGDLS, CDR2 YYNGEE. V gave up 0 bases and J gave up 0 bases, with 10 bases separating them.

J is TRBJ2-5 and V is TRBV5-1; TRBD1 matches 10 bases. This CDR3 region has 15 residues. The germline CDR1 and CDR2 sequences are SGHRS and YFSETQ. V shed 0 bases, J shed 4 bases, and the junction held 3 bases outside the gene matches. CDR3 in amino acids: CASSLGQGAGETQYF. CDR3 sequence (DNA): TGCGCCAGCAGCTTGGGACAGGGGGCCGGAGAGACCCAGTACTTC.

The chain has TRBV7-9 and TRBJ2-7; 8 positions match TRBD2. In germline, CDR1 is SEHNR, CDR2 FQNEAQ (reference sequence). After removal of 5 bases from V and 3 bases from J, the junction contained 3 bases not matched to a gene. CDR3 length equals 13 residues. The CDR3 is CASSPGTSYEQYF. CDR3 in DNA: TGTGCCAGCAGCCCCGGGACTAGCTACGAGCAGTACTTC.

In DNA, the CDR3 is TGTGCCAGCAGCTTAGAATTTGTCGGTGAAAAACTGTTTTTT. This encodes CASSLEFVGEKLFF. The V gene is TRBV7-2, the J gene TRBJ1-4; D unresolved. Germline loops: CDR1 SGHTA, CDR2 FQGNSA. The CDR3 has 14 amino acids. Trimming removed 1 base from V and 7 bases from J, with 10 bases in between.

The DNA for the CDR3 is TGTGCCAGCAGTCTAAACCCTCCCCTAGCGGGAGTAGAGACCCAGTACTTC. Residues: CASSLNPPLAGVETQYF. V and J are TRBV27 and TRBJ2-5; 10 bases match TRBD2. CDR1 and CDR2 from the germline V gene are MNHEY and SMNVEV (reference sequence). This CDR3 has 17 residues. The V gene end was trimmed by 5 bases and the J gene end by 4 bases; junction bases not matched to a gene: 13.